The rows below give T cell receptor beta chains drawn from one sample of a study of blood T cell repertoires in COVID-19. The protocol was immunoSEQ multiplex PCR, while the TCRdb copy is restricted to in-frame clones and leaves out a portion. This table has roughly 160,000 clones, approximately 80% appearing once. The specimen was PBMCs or T cells enriched from blood (not recorded which). These receptors came from a woman aged 60 to 75 who had recovered from COVID-19. Both conserved end residues are part of each CDR3. The order of the fields is CDR3 protein, J gene, D gene, V gene, clone size. D genes are given only for firm matches. Clone size is given for some rows only: seen once, a few or many times, or a class if the clone is expanded.

CDR3 protein: CASGSPMPWDSPVGYTF
J gene: TRBJ1-2
D gene: TRBD1
V gene: TRBV12-5
clone size: NA

CDR3 protein: CASSRTQSRLAGGADTQYF
J gene: TRBJ2-3
D gene: TRBD2
V gene: TRBV4-1
clone size: NA

CDR3 protein: CASSLVQGAGNTIYF
J gene: TRBJ1-3
D gene: TRBD1
V gene: TRBV7-2
clone size: NA

CDR3 protein: CASSYSGQTIEAFF
J gene: TRBJ1-1
D gene: NA
V gene: TRBV6-5
clone size: once

CDR3 protein: CASSYGPRGTEAFF
J gene: TRBJ1-1
D gene: NA
V gene: TRBV6-5
clone size: NA

CDR3 protein: CASSLVAGGVDTQYF
J gene: TRBJ2-3
D gene: TRBD2
V gene: TRBV7-9
clone size: NA

CDR3 protein: CASSLSRSGIQYF
J gene: TRBJ2-4
D gene: NA
V gene: TRBV3-1/TRBV3-2
clone size: NA

CDR3 protein: CASSSDRGMGYTF
J gene: TRBJ1-2
D gene: TRBD1
V gene: TRBV7-2
clone size: NA

CDR3 protein: CATSDPSVDTQYF
J gene: TRBJ2-3
D gene: NA
V gene: TRBV24-1
clone size: NA

CDR3 protein: CASSIAGVRPETQYF
J gene: TRBJ2-5
D gene: TRBD2
V gene: TRBV7-2
clone size: NA

CDR3 protein: CASSLVAETGRNYGYTF
J gene: TRBJ1-2
D gene: TRBD1
V gene: TRBV11-2
clone size: once

CDR3 protein: CSPLTRTKTYNEQFF
J gene: TRBJ2-1
D gene: NA
V gene: TRBV29-1
clone size: once

CDR3 protein: CASTEGAGGQETQYF
J gene: TRBJ2-5
D gene: NA
V gene: TRBV11-2
clone size: NA

CDR3 protein: CASSVVGGVGYNEQFF
J gene: TRBJ2-1
D gene: NA
V gene: TRBV9
clone size: NA

CDR3 protein: CASKFRARGYNEQFF
J gene: TRBJ2-1
D gene: NA
V gene: TRBV19
clone size: NA

CDR3 protein: CATSDPHSGRYEQYF
J gene: TRBJ2-7
D gene: TRBD2
V gene: TRBV24-1
clone size: NA

CDR3 protein: CASSSAGIYGYTF
J gene: TRBJ1-2
D gene: NA
V gene: TRBV7-2
clone size: NA

CDR3 protein: CASSLAGSSYNEQFF
J gene: TRBJ2-1
D gene: TRBD2
V gene: TRBV5-1
clone size: NA

CDR3 protein: CSVEGGQYGYTF
J gene: TRBJ1-2
D gene: NA
V gene: TRBV29-1
clone size: NA

CDR3 protein: CASSQGSAEKLFF
J gene: TRBJ1-4
D gene: NA
V gene: TRBV12-3/TRBV12-4
clone size: NA

CDR3 protein: CASSLVSGDNSPLHF
J gene: TRBJ1-6
D gene: NA
V gene: TRBV7-9
clone size: NA

CDR3 protein: CATSGNQPQHF
J gene: TRBJ1-5
D gene: NA
V gene: TRBV28
clone size: NA

CDR3 protein: CASSQIGGTGELFF
J gene: TRBJ2-2
D gene: NA
V gene: TRBV3-1/TRBV3-2
clone size: few

CDR3 protein: CASTLERTVYSGNTIYF
J gene: TRBJ1-3
D gene: NA
V gene: TRBV19
clone size: NA

CDR3 protein: CASSSMGQSSNQPQHF
J gene: TRBJ1-5
D gene: TRBD1
V gene: TRBV28
clone size: once

CDR3 protein: CASSSTPSAGNTIYF
J gene: TRBJ1-3
D gene: NA
V gene: TRBV18
clone size: NA

CDR3 protein: CASTERGAYNSPLHF
J gene: TRBJ1-6
D gene: NA
V gene: TRBV28
clone size: NA

CDR3 protein: CASSKWTGGLSEAFF
J gene: TRBJ1-1
D gene: NA
V gene: TRBV21-1
clone size: NA

CDR3 protein: CASRWGGSNEAFF
J gene: TRBJ1-1
D gene: NA
V gene: TRBV7-9
clone size: NA

CDR3 protein: CASSPQRDRGYGYTF
J gene: TRBJ1-2
D gene: TRBD1
V gene: TRBV18
clone size: NA

CDR3 protein: CASSLYGGAEETQYF
J gene: TRBJ2-5
D gene: TRBD2
V gene: TRBV5-1
clone size: NA

CDR3 protein: CASSLYSLRSNQPQHF
J gene: TRBJ1-5
D gene: NA
V gene: TRBV5-5
clone size: NA

CDR3 protein: CAISEYSDTQYF
J gene: TRBJ2-3
D gene: NA
V gene: TRBV10-3
clone size: NA

CDR3 protein: CASSWIPDRAIVYGYTF
J gene: TRBJ1-2
D gene: TRBD1
V gene: TRBV5-1
clone size: NA

CDR3 protein: CASSRSGAGANVLTF
J gene: TRBJ2-6
D gene: TRBD2
V gene: TRBV5-6
clone size: NA

CDR3 protein: CSVEGRGPNYGYTF
J gene: TRBJ1-2
D gene: TRBD1
V gene: TRBV29-1
clone size: NA

CDR3 protein: CAWSAGTGGYGYTF
J gene: TRBJ1-2
D gene: TRBD1
V gene: TRBV30
clone size: NA

CDR3 protein: CASKRFDSYSNQPQHF
J gene: TRBJ1-5
D gene: NA
V gene: TRBV27
clone size: once

CDR3 protein: CASSLSWEGLNEQFF
J gene: TRBJ2-1
D gene: TRBD2
V gene: TRBV27
clone size: NA

CDR3 protein: CASSVVPGPNSPLHF
J gene: TRBJ1-6
D gene: NA
V gene: TRBV9
clone size: NA

CDR3 protein: CSGNSGGLNTEAFF
J gene: TRBJ1-1
D gene: TRBD1
V gene: TRBV29-1
clone size: NA

CDR3 protein: CASSELVRAFF
J gene: TRBJ1-1
D gene: NA
V gene: TRBV10-2
clone size: NA

CDR3 protein: CASSLSQDSNQPQHF
J gene: TRBJ1-5
D gene: NA
V gene: TRBV28
clone size: NA

CDR3 protein: CASGMTGANYGYTF
J gene: TRBJ1-2
D gene: TRBD1
V gene: TRBV6-5
clone size: once

CDR3 protein: CASSPKGQGDFEQYF
J gene: TRBJ2-7
D gene: TRBD1
V gene: TRBV18
clone size: few

CDR3 protein: CASSLVVSSLMNTEAFF
J gene: TRBJ1-1
D gene: NA
V gene: TRBV7-8
clone size: once

CDR3 protein: CASTFVTSRSGNTIYF
J gene: TRBJ1-3
D gene: NA
V gene: TRBV7-9
clone size: NA

CDR3 protein: CASSASGRAMSGANVLTF
J gene: TRBJ2-6
D gene: TRBD2
V gene: TRBV6-2/TRBV6-3
clone size: NA

CDR3 protein: CASSVVDPGKYEAFF
J gene: TRBJ1-1
D gene: NA
V gene: TRBV9
clone size: few

CDR3 protein: CASSLTAGLNTEAFF
J gene: TRBJ1-1
D gene: NA
V gene: TRBV5-1
clone size: NA

CDR3 protein: CASGTTYEQFF
J gene: TRBJ2-1
D gene: NA
V gene: TRBV10-2
clone size: NA

CDR3 protein: CASSQGRETEAFF
J gene: TRBJ1-1
D gene: NA
V gene: TRBV5-1
clone size: NA

CDR3 protein: CASSRDRGDQETQYF
J gene: TRBJ2-5
D gene: TRBD1
V gene: TRBV18
clone size: NA

CDR3 protein: CASSELAGYEQYF
J gene: TRBJ2-7
D gene: TRBD2
V gene: TRBV2
clone size: NA

CDR3 protein: CASSSPRAANTGELFF
J gene: TRBJ2-2
D gene: NA
V gene: TRBV19
clone size: NA